Described below is a single T cell receptor beta chain sequence and its context. Antigen: not known. The data were obtained in a study of T cell responses to AZD1222 COVID-19 vaccine. Study-level findings and limits: Donors skewed white British and female; clonal diversity was possibly underestimated. CD4 TCRs associated with vaccination spanned spike, dominating at 160-218 and 743-854.

Using immunoSEQ multiplex PCR, the repertoire was profiled, and TCRdb retains in-frame clones only, with some absent. The sample has roughly 110,000 clones, roughly nine tenths seen once. Trimming removed 4 bases from V and 0 bases from J, with 21 bases in between. The CDR3 has 19 amino acids. The germline CDR1 and CDR2 sequences are KGHDR and SFDVKD. This chain joins TRBV24-1 and TRBJ1-5; unclear D gene. The material sequenced was peripheral blood, taken on day 0 of AZD1222 vaccination. This TCR came from an adult in good health. In DNA form, the CDR3 reads TGTGCCACCAGTGACCACCGGGTGGAAGAGCACAATAGCAATCAGCCCCAGCATTTT. Translation: CATSDHRVEEHNSNQPQHF.